This T cell receptor (beta chain) stems from a study of T cell repertoires in cytomegalovirus infection. Study summary: Public TCR beta signatures provided an indication of both CMV infection and a matching HLA type.

Remarks on this clonotype: The target antigen is unknown.

TCRdb recomputed calls from the reads with MiXCR, one row per CDR3 protein. The sample gives some 900,000 distinct CDR3 sequences, about 31% of which show up once; around an eighth is in the top ten. Points from the study as a whole: In two of eight donors, the top clonotype was HLA-C-restricted CMV-specific.

Germline V gene sequence: CDR1 MNHEY, CDR2 SVGEGT. This CDR3 is 15 amino acids long. Trimming removed 3 bases from V and 6 bases from J, with 17 bases in between. The receptor was derived from a human donor in good health (CMV status not recorded). Some clones in this sample may be carry-over from other donors' samples. The sample was cultured CD8+ T cells from PBMCs, taken from culture after CMV antigen stimulation. The rearrangement links TRBV6-2 or TRBV6-3 to TRBJ1-2; D is undetermined. CDR3 sequence reads: CASSYPSGRRDGYTF. The DNA for the CDR3 is TGTGCCAGCAGTTATCCATCCGGACGAAGGGATGGCTACACCTTC.